Listed below are T cell receptor beta chains from one sample, sequenced in a study of blood T cell repertoires in COVID-19. TCRdb keeps only in-frame clones here, not all; method: immunoSEQ multiplex PCR. The sample carries a few hundred thousand clones, over 75% recorded once. The material sequenced was peripheral blood. The receptors stem from a woman aged 30 to 39 with COVID-19, enrolled during active disease. Both conserved end residues are part of each CDR3. A D gene is named only where the DNA matches it firmly. Size is omitted from some rows. Given values are once, few, many or a class for expanded clones.

J,V,size,D,CDR3,DNA
TRBJ1-2,TRBV6-2/TRBV6-3,-,TRBD1,CASSYPTDRREGYTF,TGTGCCAGCAGTTACCCGACGGACAGGAGGGAAGGCTACACCTTC
TRBJ2-7,TRBV30,-,TRBD2,CAWSVFRAGPSSYEQYF,TGTGCCTGGAGTGTTTTTCGAGCGGGACCAAGCTCCTACGAGCAGTACTTC
TRBJ1-5,TRBV28,-,-,CASNEGNRFNSNQPQHF,TGTGCCAGCAATGAAGGGAACAGGTTTAATAGCAATCAGCCCCAGCATTTT
TRBJ1-2,TRBV6-5,-,-,CASRQTDRDGYTF,TGTGCCAGCAGGCAAACTGACCGGGATGGCTACACCTTC
TRBJ2-1,TRBV7-3,-,TRBD2,CASSQGLAGLNEQFF,TGTGCCAGCAGTCAAGGACTAGCGGGTTTAAATGAGCAGTTCTTC
TRBJ2-1,TRBV6-6,-,TRBD2,CASSPRSGRSDEQFF,TGTGCCAGCAGCCCACGTAGCGGGAGGTCGGACGAGCAGTTCTTC
TRBJ1-1,TRBV19,once,-,CASSIGGWITEAFF,TGTGCCAGTAGTATAGGCGGATGGATCACTGAAGCTTTCTTT
TRBJ2-2,TRBV24-1,-,TRBD2,CATSGWGTSDANTGELFF,TGTGCCACCAGTGGTTGGGGGACTAGCGACGCGAACACCGGGGAGCTGTTTTTT
TRBJ2-1,TRBV5-1,-,-,CASSSNSRGQFF,TGCGCCAGCAGCTCCAATAGTCGGGGGCAGTTCTTC
TRBJ1-5,TRBV7-9,-,-,CASSRAGEKQPQHF,TGTGCCAGCAGCCGCGCAGGGGAGAAACAGCCCCAGCATTTT
TRBJ2-7,TRBV21-1,-,-,CASSKVFSPGTGSHEQYF,TGTGCCAGCAGCAAAGTTTTCTCCCCCGGGACAGGGAGCCACGAGCAGTACTTC
TRBJ2-6,TRBV5-6,-,-,CASSLQGAGANVLTF,TGTGCCAGCAGCTTACAGGGAGCCGGGGCCAACGTCCTGACTTTC
TRBJ2-1,TRBV6-6,-,-,CASSYAGYNEQFF,TGTGCCAGCAGTTACGCCGGGTACAATGAGCAGTTCTTC
TRBJ1-5,TRBV14,-,-,CASSPFGGAQPQHF,TGTGCCAGCAGCCCCTTTGGAGGGGCTCAGCCCCAGCATTTT
TRBJ1-6,TRBV5-6,-,TRBD1,CASSATGTADYNSPLHF,TGTGCCAGCAGCGCCACCGGGACAGCCGATTATAATTCACCCCTCCACTTT
TRBJ1-1,TRBV5-1,-,-,CASSLAGNTEAFF,TGCGCCAGCAGCTTGGCCGGGAACACTGAAGCTTTCTTT
TRBJ2-5,TRBV3-1/TRBV3-2,-,-,CASSQDLRGETQYF,TGTGCCAGCAGCCAAGATCTTAGGGGAGAGACCCAGTACTTC
TRBJ2-1,TRBV7-6,-,-,CASSLSASGALNEQFF,TGTGCCAGCAGCTTAAGTGCATCGGGAGCGTTGAATGAGCAGTTCTTC
TRBJ2-7,TRBV7-9,-,TRBD2,CASSLVAGATHEQYF,TGTGCCAGCAGCTTAGTAGCGGGAGCGACCCACGAGCAGTACTTC
TRBJ2-3,TRBV6-1,-,-,CASSDLSGSSTDTQYF,TGTGCCAGCAGTGATTTATCCGGGAGCTCAACAGATACGCAGTATTTT
TRBJ2-1,TRBV20-1,-,-,CSFSDYNEQFF,TGCAGTTTTTCAGACTACAATGAGCAGTTCTTC
TRBJ2-7,TRBV4-3,-,TRBD2,CASSQEGGLAREQYF,TGCGCCAGCAGCCAAGAGGGGGGACTAGCGAGGGAGCAGTACTTC
TRBJ2-2,TRBV10-1,-,TRBD2,CASSERAGGPTNTGELFF,TGCGCCAGCAGTGAGAGGGCGGGAGGCCCTACGAACACCGGGGAGCTGTTTTTT
TRBJ2-7,TRBV27,once,TRBD1,CASSLSGDRGYEQYF,TGTGCCAGCAGTTTATCTGGGGACAGGGGCTACGAGCAGTACTTC
TRBJ2-1,TRBV3-1/TRBV3-2,-,TRBD1,CASSQDRTGLSVDEQFF,TGTGCCAGCAGCCAAGATCGGACAGGGCTATCTGTCGATGAGCAGTTCTTC
TRBJ2-7,TRBV14,-,TRBD2,CASSQASGYEQYF,TGTGCCAGCAGCCAGGCTAGCGGCTACGAGCAGTACTTC
TRBJ2-2,TRBV29-1,-,TRBD1,CSVEAWGTGLMGELFF,TGCAGCGTTGAAGCTTGGGGGACAGGGCTTATGGGGGAGCTGTTTTTT
TRBJ2-1,TRBV5-1,-,-,CASSFNDYGNEQFF,TGCGCCAGCAGCTTTAACGACTACGGCAATGAGCAGTTCTTC
TRBJ1-5,TRBV19,-,TRBD1,CASSTGQGNQPQHF,TGTGCCAGTAGCACGGGACAGGGGAATCAGCCCCAGCATTTT
TRBJ1-4,TRBV5-1,-,TRBD1,CASSRGLGQSNEKLFF,TGCGCCAGCAGCCGGGGGTTGGGACAGAGTAATGAAAAACTGTTTTTT
TRBJ2-7,TRBV11-2,-,TRBD2,CASSLEASGNYEQYF,TGTGCCAGCAGCTTAGAGGCTAGCGGAAACTACGAGCAGTACTTC
TRBJ1-5,TRBV9,-,-,CASSLSSNQPQHF,TGTGCCAGCAGCCTCTCTAGCAATCAGCCCCAGCATTTT
TRBJ2-7,TRBV7-2,-,-,CASSLGRGYEQYF,TGTGCCAGCAGCTTAGGCAGGGGCTACGAGCAGTACTTC
TRBJ1-5,TRBV7-8,-,-,CASSLRGTGNQPQHF,TGTGCCAGCAGCTTACGGGGAACGGGCAATCAGCCCCAGCATTTT
TRBJ2-1,TRBV10-3,many,TRBD2,CATTSGTSGDNEQFF,TGTGCCACGACTTCCGGGACTAGCGGAGACAATGAGCAGTTCTTC
TRBJ2-2,TRBV14,-,-,CASSPRPTGELFF,TGTGCCAGCAGCCCGCGTCCCACCGGGGAGCTGTTTTTT
TRBJ2-7,TRBV2,-,TRBD2,CASDPLAGGSSYEQYF,TGTGCCAGCGACCCTCTAGCGGGAGGTTCCTCCTACGAGCAGTACTTC
TRBJ2-3,TRBV18,-,-,CASSPPSMLRDRTDTQYF,TGTGCCAGCTCACCACCTTCAATGCTGCGGGACCGCACAGATACGCAGTATTTT
TRBJ2-1,TRBV19,-,TRBD2,CASSSGRFRDSYNEQFF,TGTGCCAGTAGCAGCGGGAGGTTTAGGGACTCCTACAATGAGCAGTTCTTC
TRBJ2-7,TRBV29-1,-,-,CSVRSRGEQYF,TGCAGCGTCCGCAGCAGGGGCGAGCAGTACTTC
TRBJ2-2,TRBV7-8,-,-,CASSLEGVTGELFF,TGTGCCAGCAGCTTGGAAGGGGTCACCGGGGAGCTGTTTTTT
TRBJ1-1,TRBV6-5,-,-,CASKDGGADTEAFF,TGTGCCAGCAAAGACGGGGGGGCCGACACTGAAGCTTTCTTT
TRBJ2-7,TRBV15,-,TRBD2,CATSRNPPITSGLYEQYF,TGTGCCACCAGCCGAAACCCCCCCATAACTAGCGGCCTTTACGAGCAGTACTTC
TRBJ2-1,TRBV19,-,-,CASSFEAGFYNEQFF,TGTGCCAGTAGTTTCGAGGCAGGGTTCTACAATGAGCAGTTCTTC